This record concerns one TCR beta chain sequence. There is no known antigen for this receptor. No base-level quality is on record; no much larger clone is a single base apart. CDR1 and CDR2 are drawn from the germline V gene (reference sequence): LNHDA, SQIVND. The germline ends are 15 bases apart after V is trimmed by 5 bases and J by 5 bases. The CDR3 numbers 14 residues from cysteine through phenylalanine. CDR3 DNA is the only sequence kept; it has 42 bases, read in frame from the first base. This specimen belongs to a study of cytomegalovirus exposure and HLA in healthy donors (dated by TCRdb to about 2017). About the full investigation: According to an earlier analysis of around 600 of the donors, 150 million to 200 million T cells yielded 90 million to 140 million unique TCR beta sequences and about 280 Gb of sequence data. Rather than using new phenotypic data, the later analysis identified candidate immune exposures from TCR beta sequences and from how often those sequences occurred across donors. The study used immunosequencing to profile the T cell repertoires of some 600 subjects and linked those repertoires to cytomegalovirus serostatus. Donor age, sex, ethnicity and CMV serostatus were compiled together with the repertoire data. In a later genetic analysis, genome-wide SNP genotypes for about 55% of the roughly 670 donors were used, and that subset was treated as a discovery cohort. Both class I and class II loci were covered by HLA typing, at four-digit resolution. A separate validation cohort of roughly 130 different subjects was used in addition to the roughly 700-subject first cohort. Among approximately 370 genotyped donors of the cohort, an average of around 250,000 unique TCR beta nucleotide sequences was sequenced per donor, of which roughly 17% were non-productive. High-throughput TCR immunosequencing, statistical association of individual TCRs with disease status, and machine learning were combined to predict cytomegalovirus infection status. The study aimed to test whether signatures of past pathogen exposure could be identified by cataloging public T cell receptors. All discovery cohort repertoires had been generated on a single sequencing platform. An early release that covered approximately 600 HLA-typed donors contained approximately 290 gigabases of sequencing data and about 93 million unique TCR sequences. To decide whether each TCR beta V gene segment behaved as functional or pseudogenic, an earlier analysis of nearly 600 of the donors relied on high-throughput TCR beta sequencing. In a later analysis, previously published TCR beta repertoires from 500 to 750 donors were re-analyzed and high-resolution HLA genotyping was added so that TCR occurrence patterns could be studied. About 5 DR-DQ haplotypes were handled as single units for association and clustering, since linkage in the cohort was strong. Of the roughly 400 genotyped donors, around 81% fell in the genetic ancestry cluster associated with self-reported Caucasian donors. The number of typed donors differed by locus: about 620-640 for A, B, C, DRB1 and DQB1; 500 to 550 for DQA1; over 600 for DPA1; and roughly 470 for DPB1. Overall study results and their limits: Correlated functional status among segregating V segments might be attributable to linkage disequilibrium, but an unknown experimental factor could not be ruled out. An association between a missense DCLRE1C variant and V-gene and J-gene trimming of TCR beta chains was found in a later genetic analysis and replicated in an independent cohort. The sequencing pipeline was judged likely to have produced a cluster of highly shared sequence variants as a technical artifact. In a later genetic analysis, fewer N-insertions in productive TCRs were reported among donors in an Asian-associated ancestry cluster than the 666-donor mean. Compared with equally common non-associated chains, HLA-associated TCR beta chains in a later analysis were more clonally expanded and had lower generation probabilities. Assigning TCR associations to individual alleles was difficult when HLA alleles, especially DR and DQ, strongly co-occurred. The authors suggested that the approach could potentially be extended to other disease states and immunological phenotypes. In vitro tests confirmed that a few of the cytomegalovirus-associated TCR beta chains recognize cytomegalovirus antigens. Because some donors lacked HLA typing at each locus, the association tests relied only on the typed subset. In an earlier analysis of fewer than 700 of the donors, most TCR beta V segments appeared in productive rearrangements about 90% or about 30% of the time, broadly matching IMGT annotations. Because counts were too low, 15 or so rarely observed V segments, including chromosome 9 orphons, were excluded from the earlier analysis of 587 of the donors. Across donors, most TCR sequences were observed very rarely, whereas some public TCRs were present in many individuals. The presence/absence analyses assumed that sequencing depth was roughly uniform across donors, and that assumption may not be true. The classifier was reported to diagnose cytomegalovirus status with high specificity and sensitivity in both the original cohort and the validation cohort. A later analysis associated about 17,000 TCR beta sequences with specific HLA alleles at a false discovery rate of 0.05. The study gave a list of some 150 TCR beta chains associated with cytomegalovirus. In a later analysis, several top co-occurrence clusters were reported to appear linked to parvovirus B19, influenza, CMV and Epstein-Barr virus. A further reported finding was that TCR beta sequences accurately predicted the HLA-A and HLA-B alleles for most subjects in the first cohort. According to a later analysis, most CMV-associated TCR beta chains appeared to be HLA-restricted, and the HLA associations seemed to be driven largely by CMV exposure. This cohort had only TCR beta chains sequenced, and the lack of alpha or paired-chain data limited which features could be detected. In a later analysis, the rate of TCR association differed among HLA loci, with DRB1 alleles having the most associated TCRs and HLA-C alleles having the fewest. For the cohort, immune exposure information was limited to CMV serostatus. Some IMGT-functional V segments, including TRBV6-2 and TRBV6-3, could not be told apart with the 87-base-pair reads, so those segments were excluded.

The cohort was made up of around 720 healthy bone marrow donors. At the time of sampling, all cohort members were nominally healthy, though unrecorded immune exposures were likely present. The donor was CMV seronegative and belonged to the group of 320 or so seronegative cohort members. A peripheral blood sample was collected from each donor, and TCR beta sequencing was performed on peripheral blood mononuclear cells. Genomic DNA extraction from the blood cell samples was performed with the Qiagen DNeasy Blood Extraction Kit. The library relied on the immunoSEQ multiplex PCR assay. For the multiplex PCR, a mixture combining 60 forward primers for TCR Vbeta segments and 13 reverse primers for TCR Jbeta segments was used. The CDR3 region of rearranged TCR beta genes was amplified from genomic DNA with a multiplex PCR assay. The amplified TCR beta libraries were sequenced on the Illumina HiSeq System as 87-base-pair reads. The authors' analysis ran thus. A later analysis counted about 82 million unique TCR beta chains across the roughly 700 repertoires, and around 9.9 million of these chains were shared by at least two donors. To remove PCR and sequencing errors, raw reads were error-corrected and collapsed into unique sequences using a nearest-neighbor algorithm that merged closely related sequences. CDR3 sequences were aligned to IMGT reference sequences to assign V, D and J gene segments. Each retained sequence needed at least a six-nucleotide match to both a V gene segment and a J gene segment. Rearrangements were classified as productive when the CDR3 lacked stop codons and remained in frame with V and J, and all other rearrangements were classified as non-productive. CDR3 was defined by IMGT convention, running from the second conserved V-encoded cysteine to the conserved J-encoded phenylalanine. In an earlier analysis of around 570 of the donors, sequences lacking an unambiguous match to a single V gene segment were excluded. An earlier analysis of just under 600 of the donors called V segments functional above 56.7% productive rearrangements and segregating when the between-donor standard deviation exceeded 5%. A statistical classification framework was built for diagnosing cytomegalovirus status from the catalog of TCR beta chain sequences. In a later analysis, V and J genes were assigned by comparing TCR nucleotide sequences against IMGT/GENE-DB human TR gene sequences. A later analysis assigned CDR3 sequences and most-parsimonious VDJ recombination scenarios with the TCRdist pipeline. In a later analysis, every TCR beta chain was defined by the combination of its CDR3 amino acid sequence and its V-gene family, and reads without a unique V-gene family were dropped. A later analysis removed 592 highly shared, low-generation-probability nucleotide sequences to deal with suspected cross-contamination and a sequencing artifact. For each public chain, a later analysis derived a clonal expansion index from normalized ranks of inferred template counts within each repertoire. In a later analysis, generation probabilities were computed using a VDJ recombination model fitted to out-of-frame rearrangements, and the results were checked against IGoR. In a later analysis, TCR-TCR, TCR-HLA and TCR-CMV co-occurrence was scored with hypergeometric tests, and a repertoire-size bias correction was applied to TCR pairs. False discovery rates were estimated in a later analysis by permuting HLA or CMV assignments 20 times. A later analysis grouped co-occurring TCRs with DBSCAN, adding TCRdist sequence similarity when clustering within HLA-allele-positive subsets. Co-occurrence clustering excluded repertoires with fewer than 30,000 or more than 120,000 public chains, plus five with anomalous nucleotide sharing. Drawn from immuneACCESS, this table holds only the in-frame rearrangements with V and J called that TCRdb kept. Clones are partly lost; checked studies trace under half to an unresolved V gene and leave the rest unexplained. V, J and clone size derive from that table, while D and trimming were established from the DNA sequence. Counted in this sample were fewer than 200,000 clones; approximately 71% of them appeared once. Around 1.5% of the sample rests with the top ten.

Recombination joined TRBV19 with TRBJ2-5; the D gene assignment is ambiguous. The source of this sequence is a girl aged 5 to 17 in good health and CMV-seronegative. Sequenced: PBMCs. DNA sequence: TGTGCCAGTAGTCCTTCCACTACTCAGGAGACCCAGTACTTC. Translated, it gives CASSPSTTQETQYF.